This T cell receptor (beta chain) was retrieved from a study of blood T cell repertoires in COVID-19. Looking at the study overall: Sources were T cells, B-cell-depleted T cells, or PBMCs; the material itself was cDNA or gDNA.

Seattle-derived patients entered the study during active infection and were followed longitudinally. V lost 6 bases to trimming and J lost 7 bases, with 12 bases between them. In germline, CDR1 is MDHEN, CDR2 SYDVKM. The CDR3 runs 13 residues. Authors' methods: Reference gene primer amplification yielded estimated nucleated cell counts. Some clones are missing from TCRdb's copy, which holds only in-frame ones; the method was immunoSEQ multiplex PCR. That table gives V, J and clone size, and the DNA gave D and trimming. The sample lists more than 9,500 clones; 71% were seen once. This rearrangement joins TRBV28 to TRBJ1-4; D gene uncertain. The TCR originated in a man aged 60 to 75 with COVID-19, enrolled during active disease. Sequences were obtained from peripheral blood. The DNA of the CDR3 is TGTGCCAGCAGAAAAAGGGAGGGTGAAAAACTGTTTTTT. It yields the protein CASRKREGEKLFF. Full variable domain (rest looked up from reference TRBV28 and TRBJ1-4): DVKVTQSSRYLVKRTGEKVFLECVQDMDHENMFWYRQDPGLGLRLIYFSYDVKMKEKGDIPEGYSVSREKKERFSLILESASTNQTSMYLCASRKREGEKLFFGSGTQLSVL.